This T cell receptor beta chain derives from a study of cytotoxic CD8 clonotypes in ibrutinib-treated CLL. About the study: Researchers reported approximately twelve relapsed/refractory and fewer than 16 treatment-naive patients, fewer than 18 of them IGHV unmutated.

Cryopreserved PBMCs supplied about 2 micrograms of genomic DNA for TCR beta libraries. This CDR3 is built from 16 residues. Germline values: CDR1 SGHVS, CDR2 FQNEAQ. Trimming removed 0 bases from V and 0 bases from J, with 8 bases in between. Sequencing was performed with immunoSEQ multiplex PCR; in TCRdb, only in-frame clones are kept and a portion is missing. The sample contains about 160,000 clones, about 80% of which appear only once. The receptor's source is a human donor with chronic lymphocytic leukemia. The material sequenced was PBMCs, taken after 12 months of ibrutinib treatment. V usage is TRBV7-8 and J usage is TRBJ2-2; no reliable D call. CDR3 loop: CASSLAPHPNTGELFF. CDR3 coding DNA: TGTGCCAGCAGCTTAGCTCCACACCCGAACACCGGGGAGCTGTTTTTT.